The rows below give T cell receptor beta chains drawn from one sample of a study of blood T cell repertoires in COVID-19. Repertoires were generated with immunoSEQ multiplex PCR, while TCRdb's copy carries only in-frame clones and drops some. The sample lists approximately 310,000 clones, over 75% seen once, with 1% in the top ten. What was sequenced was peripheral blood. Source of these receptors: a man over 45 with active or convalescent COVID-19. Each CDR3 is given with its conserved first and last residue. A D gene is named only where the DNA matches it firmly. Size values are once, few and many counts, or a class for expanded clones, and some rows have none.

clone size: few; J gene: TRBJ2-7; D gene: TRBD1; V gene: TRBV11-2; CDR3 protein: CASSILGTANYEQYF; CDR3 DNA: TGTGCCAGCAGCATACTCGGGACAGCAAACTACGAGCAGTACTTC
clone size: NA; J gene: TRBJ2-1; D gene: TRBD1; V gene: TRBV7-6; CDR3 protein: CASSLAGQGNLAQFF; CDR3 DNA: TGTGCCAGCAGCTTAGCGGGACAGGGGAATTTGGCGCAGTTCTTC
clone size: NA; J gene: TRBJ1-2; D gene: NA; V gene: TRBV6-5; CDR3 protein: CASSLDSNYGYTF; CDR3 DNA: TGTGCCAGCAGTTTGGACAGTAACTATGGCTACACCTTC
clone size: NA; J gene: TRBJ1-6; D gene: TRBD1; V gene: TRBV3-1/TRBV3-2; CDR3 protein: CASSQAQGRIFDSPLHF; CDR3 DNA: TGTGCCAGCAGCCAGGCACAGGGGCGTATATTTGATTCACCCCTCCACTTT
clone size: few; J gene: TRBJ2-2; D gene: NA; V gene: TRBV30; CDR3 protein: CASTGAGGFHGELFF; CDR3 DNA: TGTGCCTCGACGGGGGCAGGGGGGTTCCACGGGGAGCTGTTTTTT
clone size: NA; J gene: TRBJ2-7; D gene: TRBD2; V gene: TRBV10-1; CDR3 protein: CASSGLAGEEQYF; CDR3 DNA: TGCGCCAGCAGTGGACTAGCGGGGGAAGAGCAGTACTTC
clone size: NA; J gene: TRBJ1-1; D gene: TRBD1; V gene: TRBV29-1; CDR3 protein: CSVKLPTRTGGLTEAFF; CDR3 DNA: TGCAGCGTTAAGTTGCCCACCCGGACAGGGGGCCTCACTGAAGCTTTCTTT
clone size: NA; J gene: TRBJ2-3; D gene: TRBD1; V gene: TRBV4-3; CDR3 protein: CASSKRPGQLDTQYF; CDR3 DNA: TGCGCCAGCAGCAAGCGACCGGGACAGCTAGATACGCAGTATTTT
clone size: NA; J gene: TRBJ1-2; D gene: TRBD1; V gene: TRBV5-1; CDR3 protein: CASTGGDSPYGYTF; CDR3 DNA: TGCGCCAGCACGGGGGGGGACAGTCCCTATGGCTACACCTTC
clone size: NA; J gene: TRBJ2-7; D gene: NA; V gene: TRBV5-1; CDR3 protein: CASSMEQSHYEQYF; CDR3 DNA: TGCGCCAGCAGCATGGAGCAAAGCCATTACGAGCAGTACTTC
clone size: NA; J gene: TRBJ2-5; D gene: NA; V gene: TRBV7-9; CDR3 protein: CASSLMVSGETQYF; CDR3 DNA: TGTGCCAGCAGCTTAATGGTTAGCGGAGAGACCCAGTACTTC
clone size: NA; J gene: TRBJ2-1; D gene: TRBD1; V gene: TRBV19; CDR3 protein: CASRDAGQGTYNEQFF; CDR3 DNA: TGTGCCAGTAGGGACGCGGGACAGGGGACTTACAATGAGCAGTTCTTC
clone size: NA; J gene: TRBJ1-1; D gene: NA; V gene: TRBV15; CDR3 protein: CATSREAGATNTEAFF; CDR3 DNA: TGTGCCACCAGCAGAGAAGCGGGTGCGACTAACACTGAAGCTTTCTTT
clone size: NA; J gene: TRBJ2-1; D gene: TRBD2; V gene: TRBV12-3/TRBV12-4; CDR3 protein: CASRYSSGNEQFF; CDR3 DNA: TGTGCCAGCAGGTACTCTAGCGGGAATGAGCAGTTCTTC
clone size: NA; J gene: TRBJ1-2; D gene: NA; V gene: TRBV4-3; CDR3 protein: CASSQDRSGVKANYGYTF; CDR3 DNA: TGCGCCAGCAGCCAAGATAGGTCAGGTGTAAAGGCTAACTATGGCTACACCTTC
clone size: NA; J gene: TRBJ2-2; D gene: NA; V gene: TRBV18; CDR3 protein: CASSFSGINTGELFF; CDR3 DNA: TGTGCCAGCTCATTTAGCGGTATCAACACCGGGGAGCTGTTTTTT
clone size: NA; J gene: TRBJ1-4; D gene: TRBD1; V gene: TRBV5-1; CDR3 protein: CASRGQRNEKLFF; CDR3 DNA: TGCGCCAGCAGGGGACAGAGGAATGAAAAACTGTTTTTT
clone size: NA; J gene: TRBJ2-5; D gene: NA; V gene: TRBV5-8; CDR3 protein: CASSLAGVQETQYF; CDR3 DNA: TGTGCCAGCAGCTTGGCAGGGGTCCAAGAGACCCAGTACTTC
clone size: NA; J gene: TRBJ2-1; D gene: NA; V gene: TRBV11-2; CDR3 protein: CASSIVGEQFF; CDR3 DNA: TGTGCCAGCAGCATAGTCGGTGAGCAGTTCTTC
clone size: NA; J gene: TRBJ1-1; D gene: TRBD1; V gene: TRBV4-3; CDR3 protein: CASSQGQGISFF; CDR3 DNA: TGCGCCAGCAGCCAGGGACAGGGGATTTCTTTCTTT
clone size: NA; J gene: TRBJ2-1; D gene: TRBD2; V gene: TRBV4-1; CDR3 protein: CASSQETSGRARLGQFF; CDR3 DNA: TGCGCCAGCAGCCAAGAAACTAGCGGGAGGGCCCGACTCGGGCAGTTCTTC
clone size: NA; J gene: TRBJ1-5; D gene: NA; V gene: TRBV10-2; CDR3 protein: CATGDSNQPQHF; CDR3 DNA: TGCGCCACCGGTGACAGTAATCAGCCCCAGCATTTT
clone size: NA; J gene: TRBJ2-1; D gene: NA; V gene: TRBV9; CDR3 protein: CASSLQGYEQFF; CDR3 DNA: TGTGCCAGCAGCTTACAGGGCTATGAGCAGTTCTTC
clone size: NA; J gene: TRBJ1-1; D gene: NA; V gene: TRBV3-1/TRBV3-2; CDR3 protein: CASSGRAQGNTEAFF; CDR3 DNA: TGTGCCAGCAGCGGCCGAGCACAGGGGAACACTGAAGCTTTCTTT
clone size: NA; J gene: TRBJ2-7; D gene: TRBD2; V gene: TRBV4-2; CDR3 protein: CASSQGPTLAGAGYEQYF; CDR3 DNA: TGTGCCAGCAGCCAAGGACCAACGCTAGCGGGAGCAGGGTACGAGCAGTACTTC
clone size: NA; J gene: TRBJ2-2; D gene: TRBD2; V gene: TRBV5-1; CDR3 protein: CASSSWTESSGRSTGELFF; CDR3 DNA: TGCGCCAGCAGCTCGTGGACCGAATCCAGCGGGAGATCGACCGGGGAGCTGTTTTTT
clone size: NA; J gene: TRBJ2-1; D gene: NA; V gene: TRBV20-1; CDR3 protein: CSASAGEQFF; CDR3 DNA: TGCAGTGCTAGCGCGGGTGAGCAGTTCTTC
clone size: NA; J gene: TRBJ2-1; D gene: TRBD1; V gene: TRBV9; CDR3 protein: CASSVTGYEQFF; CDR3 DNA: TGTGCCAGCAGCGTGACAGGGTATGAGCAGTTCTTC
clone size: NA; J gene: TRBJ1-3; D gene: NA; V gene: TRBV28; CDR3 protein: CASSLGGQRNTIYF; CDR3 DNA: TGTGCCAGCAGTTTGGGTGGACAGCGAAACACCATATATTTT
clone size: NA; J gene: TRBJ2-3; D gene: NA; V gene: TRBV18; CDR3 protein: CASSPPGLSTDTQYF; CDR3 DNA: TGTGCCAGCTCACCACCGGGACTTAGCACAGATACGCAGTATTTT
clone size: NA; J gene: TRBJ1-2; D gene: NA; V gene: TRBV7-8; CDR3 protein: CASSLVRVLDYGYTF; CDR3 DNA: TGTGCCAGCAGCTTAGTCCGGGTTCTTGACTATGGCTACACCTTC
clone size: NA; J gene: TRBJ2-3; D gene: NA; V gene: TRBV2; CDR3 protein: CAILPGKDTQYF; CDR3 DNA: TGTGCCATCCTCCCAGGGAAAGATACGCAGTATTTT
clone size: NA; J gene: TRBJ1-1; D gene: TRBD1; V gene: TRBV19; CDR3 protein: CASSPRGGVYTEAFF; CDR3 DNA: TGTGCCAGTAGTCCGCGAGGGGGCGTTTACACTGAAGCTTTCTTT
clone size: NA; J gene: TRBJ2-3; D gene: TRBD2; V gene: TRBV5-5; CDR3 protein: CASSLRGEDTQYF; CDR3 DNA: TGTGCCAGCAGCTTACGGGGGGAAGATACGCAGTATTTT
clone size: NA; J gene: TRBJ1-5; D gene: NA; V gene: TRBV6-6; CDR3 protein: CASSLGGYSNQPQHF; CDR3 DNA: TGTGCCAGCAGTCTGGGGGGGTATAGCAATCAGCCCCAGCATTTT
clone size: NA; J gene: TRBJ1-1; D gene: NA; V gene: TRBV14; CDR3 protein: CASSRGSQWTEAFF; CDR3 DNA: TGTGCCAGCAGCCGAGGATCTCAGTGGACTGAAGCTTTCTTT
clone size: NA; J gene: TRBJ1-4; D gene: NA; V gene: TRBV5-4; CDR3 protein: CASSVKGVYNEKLFF; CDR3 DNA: TGTGCCAGCAGCGTCAAGGGAGTATATAATGAAAAACTGTTTTTT
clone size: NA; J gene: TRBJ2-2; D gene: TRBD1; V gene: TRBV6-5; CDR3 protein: CASSRTGVVTGELFF; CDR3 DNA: TGTGCCAGCTCTCGGACAGGGGTCGTCACCGGGGAGCTGTTTTTT
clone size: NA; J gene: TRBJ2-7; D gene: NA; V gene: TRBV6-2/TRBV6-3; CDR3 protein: CASSLGLTGDYEQYF; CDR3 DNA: TGTGCCAGCAGCCTAGGACTGACAGGAGACTACGAGCAGTACTTC
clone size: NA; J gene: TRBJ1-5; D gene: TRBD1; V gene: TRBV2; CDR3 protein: CASSYTGGQGQPQHF; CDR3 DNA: TGTGCCAGCAGCTACACAGGGGGCCAGGGTCAGCCCCAGCATTTT
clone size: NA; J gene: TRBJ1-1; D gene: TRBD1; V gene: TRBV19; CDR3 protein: CASRWTGGPVTEAFF; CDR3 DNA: TGTGCCAGTAGGTGGACAGGGGGACCGGTCACTGAAGCTTTCTTT
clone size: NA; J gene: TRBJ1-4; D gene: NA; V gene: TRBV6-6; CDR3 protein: CASSYRPGDNEKLFF; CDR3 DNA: TGTGCCAGCAGTTACCGGCCAGGGGATAATGAAAAACTGTTTTTT
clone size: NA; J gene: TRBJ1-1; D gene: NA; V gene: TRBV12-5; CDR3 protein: CASGRTGTLMNTEAFF; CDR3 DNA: TGTGCTAGTGGACGGACGGGAACTCTAATGAACACTGAAGCTTTCTTT
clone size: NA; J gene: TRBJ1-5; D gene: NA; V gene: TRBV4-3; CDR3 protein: CASSQEASAGGGNQPQHF; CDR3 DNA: TGCGCCAGCAGCCAAGAGGCCTCGGCGGGGGGTGGCAATCAGCCCCAGCATTTT
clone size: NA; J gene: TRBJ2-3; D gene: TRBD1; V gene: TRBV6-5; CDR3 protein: CATSQGAEDTQYF; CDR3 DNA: TGTGCCACCTCACAGGGGGCAGAGGATACGCAGTATTTT
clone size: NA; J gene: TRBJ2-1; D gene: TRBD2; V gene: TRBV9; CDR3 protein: CASSGSGGSYNEQFF; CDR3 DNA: TGTGCCAGCAGCGGAAGCGGGGGCTCCTACAATGAGCAGTTCTTC
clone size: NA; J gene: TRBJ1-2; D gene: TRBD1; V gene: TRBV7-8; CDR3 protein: CASSLSQGGTNYGYTF; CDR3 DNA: TGTGCCAGCAGCTTGAGTCAGGGGGGAACGAACTATGGCTACACCTTC
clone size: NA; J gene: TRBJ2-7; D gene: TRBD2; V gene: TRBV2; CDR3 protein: CASTSGSSYEQYF; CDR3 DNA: TGTGCCAGCACGAGCGGGAGCTCCTACGAGCAGTACTTC
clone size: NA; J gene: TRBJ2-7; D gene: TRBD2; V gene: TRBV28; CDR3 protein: CASSSGTRLYEQYF; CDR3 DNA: TGTGCCAGCAGTTCCGGGACTAGATTATACGAGCAGTACTTC
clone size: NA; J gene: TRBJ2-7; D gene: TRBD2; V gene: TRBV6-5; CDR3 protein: CASRPAGGNEQYF; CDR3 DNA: TGTGCCAGCAGACCAGCGGGAGGGAACGAGCAGTACTTC
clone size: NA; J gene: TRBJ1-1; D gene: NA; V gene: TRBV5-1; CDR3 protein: CASTHSGMNTEAFF; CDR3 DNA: TGCGCCAGCACCCACTCGGGTATGAACACTGAAGCTTTCTTT
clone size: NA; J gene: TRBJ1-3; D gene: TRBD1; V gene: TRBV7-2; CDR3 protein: CASSLVGDRGDTIYF; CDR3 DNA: TGTGCCAGCAGCTTAGTCGGGGACAGGGGGGACACCATATATTTT
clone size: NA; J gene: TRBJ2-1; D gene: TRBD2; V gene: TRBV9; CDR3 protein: CASSPAGTSSRNEQFF; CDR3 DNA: TGTGCCAGCAGCCCCGCCGGGACTAGCTCCCGCAATGAGCAGTTCTTC